Shown below are 25 T cell receptor beta chains from a single sample sequenced in a study of blood T cell repertoires in COVID-19. Clones were sequenced by immunoSEQ multiplex PCR, and TCRdb holds only the in-frame ones, with some missing. The table includes fewer than 200,000 clones, approximately 92% detected once. The sequencing input was peripheral blood. Receptors were obtained from a young man with COVID-19, enrolled during active disease.

The chain couples TRBV19 to TRBJ2-1; maybe TRBD1 (7 bases). From germline, CDR1 is LNHDA and CDR2 SQIVND (reference sequence). With 5 bases removed from V and 1 base from J, the gap between germline ends came to 15 bases. The CDR3 contains 16 residues. CDR3 in DNA: TGTGCCAGTAGTCCTGGAGGGGGCCGGTCCTACAATGAGCAGTTCTTC. Translated: CASSPGGGRSYNEQFF.

The CDR3 sequence is CASSADRSSYEQYF. CDR3 bases: TGTGCCAGCAGTGCTGACAGGAGCTCCTACGAGCAGTACTTC. The gene calls are TRBV2 and TRBJ2-7; perhaps TRBD1 as D (6 bases). Germline CDR1 reads SNHLY; CDR2 reads FYNNEI. The CDR3 is made up of 14 amino acids. V was cut by 4 bases and J by 0 bases, with 10 bases left in between.

The CDR3 spells CASSSGQVEMDEQFF. CDR3 bases: TGCGCCAGCAGCTCCGGACAGGTGGAGATGGATGAGCAGTTCTTC. The chain has TRBV5-1 and TRBJ2-1; 7 positions match TRBD1. After removal of 3 bases from V and 8 bases from J, the junction contained 11 bases not matched to a gene. CDR3 length equals 15 residues. Germline V lookup: CDR1 SGHRS, CDR2 YFSETQ. The entire variable domain, with the rest obtained from reference TRBV5-1 and TRBJ2-1, is as follows: KAGVTQTPRYLIKTRGQQVTLSCSPISGHRSVSWYQQTPGQGLQFLFEYFSETQRNKGNFPGRFSGRQFSNSRSEMNVSTLELGDSALYLCASSSGQVEMDEQFFGPGTRLTVL.

The chain uses TRBV5-6 and TRBJ2-2, with 8 bases lining up with TRBD1. CDR1 and CDR2 from the germline V gene are SGHDT and YYEEEE. J lost 5 bases, V lost 2 bases, and 2 bases had no gene match. This CDR3 is built from 14 residues. The CDR3 reads CASSLRTGTGELFF. The DNA of the CDR3 is TGTGCCAGCAGCTTACGGACAGGGACCGGGGAGCTGTTTTTT.

V usage is TRBV19 and J usage is TRBJ1-5; 9 positions agree with TRBD1. After removal of 2 bases from V and 3 bases from J, the junction contained 5 bases not matched to a gene. Germline V CDR1 and CDR2: LNHDA, SQIVND (reference sequence). There are 16 residues in the CDR3. The CDR3 DNA follows: TGTGCCAGTAGTATAACAGGGGGCAGAGTCAATCAGCCCCAGCATTTT. This gives the protein CASSITGGRVNQPQHF.

This chain connects TRBV28 to TRBJ2-7, with a weak D call TRBD2 (6 bases). From germline, CDR1 is MDHEN and CDR2 SYDVKM. The CDR3 has 15 amino acids. V lost 10 bases, J lost 6 bases, and 25 bases lay in between. The CDR3 DNA reads as TGTGCCACCTCCGGATGGGAGGTTCGGGGGAGCGAGCAGTACTTC. Its protein product is CATSGWEVRGSEQYF. Together with reference TRBV28 and TRBJ2-7, the CDR3 gives the full variable domain: DVKVTQSSRYLVKRTGEKVFLECVQDMDHENMFWYRQDPGLGLRLIYFSYDVKMKEKGDIPEGYSVSREKKERFSLILESASTNQTSMYLCATSGWEVRGSEQYFGPGTRLTVT.

A note on this clone: Distinct nucleotide sequences in the sample also encode this CDR3. This rearrangement joins TRBV19 to TRBJ2-3; D gene ambiguous. The CDR3 length is 12 residues. Germline loops: CDR1 LNHDA, CDR2 SQIVND (reference sequence). V was trimmed by 2 bases and J by 6 bases, leaving 6 bases between them. The CDR3 sequence: CASSISRDTQYF. In DNA form, the CDR3 reads TGTGCCAGTAGTATATCTAGGGATACGCAGTATTTT.

The V call is TRBV24-1, the J call TRBJ2-3; no clear D gene. The V gene lost 5 bases and the J gene lost 6 bases, with 8 bases spanning the gap. CDR3 length: 12 residues. Germline CDR1 KGHDR, CDR2 SFDVKD. For the CDR3, the DNA is TGTGCCACCAGTGTGGCGGAGGATACGCAGTATTTT. This translates into CATSVAEDTQYF.

The chain is built from TRBV18 and TRBJ1-1; D remains ambiguous. Germline values: CDR1 KGHSH, CDR2 LQKENI. Trimming left V 4 bases short and J 2 bases short, with 8 bases between. This CDR3 comprises 13 residues. As DNA, the CDR3 is TGTGCCAGCTCACGGACGGGAAACACTGAAGCTTTCTTT. Protein: CASSRTGNTEAFF. Complete variable domain (other parts from reference TRBV18 and TRBJ1-1): NAGVMQNPRHLVRRRGQEARLRCSPMKGHSHVYWYRQLPEEGLKFMVYLQKENIIDESGMPKERFSAEFPKEGPSILRIQQVVRGDSAAYFCASSRTGNTEAFFGQGTRLTVV.

The chain has TRBV5-5 and TRBJ2-2; tentatively, D is TRBD2 (6 bases). The CDR3 totals 14 residues. V lost 4 bases and J 5 bases, leaving 12 bases between the germline ends. Germline lookup yields CDR1 SGHKS and CDR2 YYEKEE (reference sequence). CDR3 sequence: CASSLAGGTGELFF. The CDR3 region has the DNA TGTGCCAGCAGCCTAGCAGGAGGGACCGGGGAGCTGTTTTTT.

The chain carries TRBV6-2 or TRBV6-3 and TRBJ2-1; 12 nucleotides agree with TRBD2. Germline trimming cut 6 bases from V and 4 bases from J; bases unmatched to any gene: 4. The V gene's germline CDR1 is MNHEY and CDR2 SVGEGT. The CDR3 spans 15 residues. The CDR3 spells CASSLLAGGYNEQFF. The DNA for the CDR3 is TGTGCCAGCAGCCTCCTAGCGGGGGGGTACAATGAGCAGTTCTTC.

V usage is TRBV11-2 and J usage is TRBJ2-1; tentative D call: TRBD2 (5 bases). Trimming removed 1 base at V and 15 bases at J, with 16 bases between. There are 13 residues in the CDR3. Germline CDR1 is SGHAT and CDR2 is FQNNGV. The CDR3 here is CASSLVLGLGGFF. CDR3 DNA: TGTGCCAGCAGCTTAGTGTTAGGGTTAGGAGGGTTCTTC.

This clone was detected only once. This chain uses TRBV6-6 with TRBJ2-1; possibly TRBD2 for D (5 bases). The V gene's germline CDR1 is MNHNY and CDR2 SVGAGI (reference sequence). Deletions cut 4 bases from V and 2 bases from J, with 12 bases between. The CDR3 is made up of 15 amino acids. As DNA, the CDR3 is TGTGCCAGCAGTTCCCTAGCAGCGCCCTACAATGAGCAGTTCTTC. This gives the protein CASSSLAAPYNEQFF.

The chain couples TRBV2 to TRBJ1-3; 8 bases match TRBD1. Losses at the gene ends were 0 bases for V and 4 bases for J; bases not matched to a gene: 8. There are 17 residues in the CDR3. In germline, CDR1 is SNHLY, CDR2 FYNNEI. CDR3 bases: TGTGCCAGCAGTGAAGCGCTTCAGGGGGCGCGAGGAAACACCATATATTTT. Residues: CASSEALQGARGNTIYF.

V and J are TRBV5-6 and TRBJ2-3, with 10 bases identical to TRBD2. This CDR3 comprises 16 residues. Per germline, CDR1 SGHDT and CDR2 YYEEEE. Germline trimming cut 2 bases from V and 0 bases from J; bases unmatched to any gene: 3. The CDR3 loop is CASSFRLAGSTDTQYF. The DNA of the CDR3 is TGTGCCAGCAGCTTCCGACTAGCGGGTAGCACAGATACGCAGTATTTT.

The chain carries TRBV5-1 and TRBJ2-7; 8 bases are a match to TRBD1. The CDR3 is 14 residues long. Germline trimming cut 3 bases from V and 4 bases from J; bases unmatched to any gene: 6. The germline CDR1 and CDR2 sequences are SGHRS and YFSETQ. CDR3 sequence (DNA): TGCGCCAGCAGCTCGGACAGGGAATTGTACGAGCAGTACTTC. This sequence encodes CASSSDRELYEQYF.

The chain links TRBV11-2 to TRBJ2-3, with a weak D call TRBD2 (6 bases). This CDR3 contains 16 residues. V was clipped by 3 bases and J by 2 bases, with 15 bases between them. CDR1 is SGHAT, CDR2 FQNNGV, per germline. In DNA, the CDR3 is TGTGCCAGCAGCTTTCCAGGCGGGGCCAACACAGATACGCAGTATTTT. Amino acid sequence: CASSFPGGANTDTQYF.

The J gene is TRBJ1-2, the V gene TRBV7-2, with TRBD1 as a possible D gene (6 bases). Germline CDR1 is SGHTA and CDR2 is FQGNSA. The V end lost 5 bases, the J end lost 4 bases, and 20 bases lay between the germline ends. The CDR3 has 16 amino acids. The CDR3 bases are TGTGCCAGCAGCCTAAGGGGTGGGGGCTTAGGCTATGGCTACACCTTC. It codes for CASSLRGGGLGYGYTF. Together with reference TRBV7-2 and TRBJ1-2, the CDR3 gives the full variable domain: GAGVSQSPSNKVTEKGKDVELRCDPISGHTALYWYRQSLGQGLEFLIYFQGNSAPDKSGLPSDRFSAERTGGSVSTLTIQRTQQEDSAVYLCASSLRGGGLGYGYTFGSGTRLTVV.

The chain combines TRBV7-2 with TRBJ2-7, with a weak D call TRBD2 (6 bases). Germline V CDR1 and CDR2: SGHTA, FQGNSA. This CDR3 comprises 14 residues. Between the trimmed V and J ends, which lost 1 base and 0 bases, there was a span of 7 bases. Here the CDR3 DNA reads TGTGCCAGCAGCTTAGACGGGAGCTCCTACGAGCAGTACTTC. Translated, it gives CASSLDGSSYEQYF.

CDR3 in amino acids: CASSLSRITDTQYF. The CDR3 nucleotides are TGTGCCAGCAGTTTATCGAGAATCACAGATACGCAGTATTTT. The chain carries TRBV27 and TRBJ2-3; D gene uncertain. CDR3 length equals 14 residues. Looked up from germline, CDR1 is MNHEY and CDR2 is SMNVEV (reference sequence). V lost 0 bases and J lost 2, with 6 bases in between.

The chain uses TRBV27 and TRBJ1-5, with TRBD1 identical over 7 bases. Per the germline V gene, CDR1 is MNHEY and CDR2 is SMNVEV (reference sequence). The ends lost 6 bases at V and 1 base at J; junction bases unmatched: 6. CDR3 length equals 15 residues. The CDR3 DNA sequence: TGTGCCAGCAGCTACAGGGGATCCAGCAATCAGCCCCAGCATTTT. Its translation: CASSYRGSSNQPQHF.

The chain recombines TRBV7-9 with TRBJ1-1; D gene ambiguous. Germline CDR1 is SEHNR and CDR2 is FQNEAQ (reference sequence). Trimming took 2 bases from V and 0 from J, leaving 7 bases between them. The CDR3 is 14 residues long. Written as DNA, the CDR3 is TGTGCCAGCAGCTTACGAGTAATGAACACTGAAGCTTTCTTT. Translated, it gives CASSLRVMNTEAFF.

This chain connects TRBV6-6 to TRBJ1-2; 7 positions match TRBD1. This CDR3 spans 14 amino acids. Trimming took 2 bases from V and 7 from J; bases not matched to a gene: 7. CDR1 is MNHNY, CDR2 SVGAGI, per germline (reference sequence). The CDR3 DNA reads as TGTGCCAGCAGTTACCAGGGGGATATCAGTGGCTACACCTTC. Residues: CASSYQGDISGYTF.

This rearrangement joins TRBV3-1 (or the pseudogene TRBV3-2) to TRBJ2-5, with a possible D match to TRBD1 (5 bases). The CDR3 covers 16 residues. CDR1 is LGHDT and CDR2 is YNNKEL in the germline V gene (reference sequence). The V and J ends lost 6 bases and 0 bases respectively, with 17 bases between them. CDR3 protein: CASSPDGDRNQETQYF. The DNA for the CDR3 is TGTGCCAGCAGTCCGGATGGAGACAGAAACCAAGAGACCCAGTACTTC.

The rearrangement links TRBV28 to TRBJ1-4; D is perhaps TRBD1 (5 bases). Germline CDR1 and CDR2: MDHEN and SYDVKM. V was cut by 6 bases and J by 8 bases, with 16 bases left in between. The CDR3 is 14 amino acids. The CDR3 is CASSSGGTGEKLFF. The CDR3 DNA sequence: TGTGCCAGCAGCTCGGGGGGGACTGGGGAAAAACTGTTTTTT.